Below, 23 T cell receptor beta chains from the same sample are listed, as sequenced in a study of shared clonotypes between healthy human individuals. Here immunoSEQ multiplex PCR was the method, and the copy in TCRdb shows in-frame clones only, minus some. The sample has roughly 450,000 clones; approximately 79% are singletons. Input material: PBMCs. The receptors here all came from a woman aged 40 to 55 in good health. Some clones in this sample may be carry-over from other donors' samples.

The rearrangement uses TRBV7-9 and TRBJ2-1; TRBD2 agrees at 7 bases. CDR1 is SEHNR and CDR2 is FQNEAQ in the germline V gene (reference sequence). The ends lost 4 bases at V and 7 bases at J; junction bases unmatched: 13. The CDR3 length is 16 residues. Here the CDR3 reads CASSSPTSLQMNEQFF. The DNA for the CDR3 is TGTGCCAGCAGCTCGCCGACTAGCCTTCAGATGAATGAGCAGTTCTTC.

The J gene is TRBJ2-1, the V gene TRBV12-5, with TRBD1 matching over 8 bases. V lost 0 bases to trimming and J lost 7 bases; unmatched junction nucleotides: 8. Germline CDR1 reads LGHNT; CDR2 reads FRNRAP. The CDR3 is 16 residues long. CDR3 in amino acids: CASGLVLTGAPNEQFF. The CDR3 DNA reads TGTGCTAGTGGTTTGGTACTGACAGGGGCGCCTAATGAGCAGTTCTTC.

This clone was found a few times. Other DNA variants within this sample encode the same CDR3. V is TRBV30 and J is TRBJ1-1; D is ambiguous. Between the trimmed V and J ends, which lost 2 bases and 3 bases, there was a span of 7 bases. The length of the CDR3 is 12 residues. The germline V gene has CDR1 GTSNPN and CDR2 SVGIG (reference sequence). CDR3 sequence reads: CAWSRTHTEAFF. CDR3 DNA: TGTGCCTGGAGTCGGACGCACACTGAAGCTTTCTTT.

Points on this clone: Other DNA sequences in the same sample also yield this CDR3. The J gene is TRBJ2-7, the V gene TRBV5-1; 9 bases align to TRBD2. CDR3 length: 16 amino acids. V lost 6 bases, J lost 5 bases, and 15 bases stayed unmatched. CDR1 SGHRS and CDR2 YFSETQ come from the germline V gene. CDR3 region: CASKTYSGRGGDEQYF. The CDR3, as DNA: TGCGCCAGCAAAACTTATAGCGGGCGGGGGGGCGACGAGCAGTACTTC.

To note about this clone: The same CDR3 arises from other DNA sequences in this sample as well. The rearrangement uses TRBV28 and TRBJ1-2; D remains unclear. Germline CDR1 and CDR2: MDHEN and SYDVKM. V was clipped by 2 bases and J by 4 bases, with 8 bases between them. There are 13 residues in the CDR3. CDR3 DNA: TGTGCCAGCAGTTTAGGCGGGAGCTATGGCTACACCTTC. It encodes CASSLGGSYGYTF.

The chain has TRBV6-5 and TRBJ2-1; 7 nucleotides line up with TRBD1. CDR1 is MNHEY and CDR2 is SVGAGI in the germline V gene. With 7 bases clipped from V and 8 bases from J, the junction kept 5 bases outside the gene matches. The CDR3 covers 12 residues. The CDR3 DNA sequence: TGTGCCAGCACCAACACAGGGGATGAGCAGTTCTTC. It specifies CASTNTGDEQFF.

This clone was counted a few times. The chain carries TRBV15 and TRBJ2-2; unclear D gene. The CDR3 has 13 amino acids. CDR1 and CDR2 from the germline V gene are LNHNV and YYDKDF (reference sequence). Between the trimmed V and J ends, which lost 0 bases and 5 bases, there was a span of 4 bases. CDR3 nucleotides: TGTGCCACCAGCAGAGACGAGACCGGGGAGCTGTTTTTT. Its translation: CATSRDETGELFF.

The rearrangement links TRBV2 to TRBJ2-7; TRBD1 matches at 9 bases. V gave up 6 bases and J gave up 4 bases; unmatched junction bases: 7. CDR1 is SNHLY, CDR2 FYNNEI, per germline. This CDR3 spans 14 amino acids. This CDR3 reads CASRQRTGEYEQYF. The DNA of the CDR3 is TGTGCCAGCAGGCAAAGGACAGGGGAGTACGAGCAGTACTTC.

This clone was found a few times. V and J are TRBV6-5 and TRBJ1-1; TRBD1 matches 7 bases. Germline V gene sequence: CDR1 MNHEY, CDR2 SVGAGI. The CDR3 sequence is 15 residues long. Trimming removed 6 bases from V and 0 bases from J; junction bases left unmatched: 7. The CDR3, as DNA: TGTGCCAGCAGACTTGAGGGACAGTTGAACACTGAAGCTTTCTTT. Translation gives CASRLEGQLNTEAFF.

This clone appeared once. The CDR3 reads CASSHWTGGDYGYTF. In DNA form, the CDR3 reads TGCGCCAGCAGCCACTGGACAGGGGGAGACTATGGCTACACCTTC. V gene TRBV5-1 combines with J gene TRBJ1-2, with 10 bases matching TRBD1. V lost 4 bases and J lost 3; bases outside the gene matches: 6. Germline-derived CDR1 and CDR2 are SGHRS and YFSETQ. The CDR3 is made up of 15 amino acids.

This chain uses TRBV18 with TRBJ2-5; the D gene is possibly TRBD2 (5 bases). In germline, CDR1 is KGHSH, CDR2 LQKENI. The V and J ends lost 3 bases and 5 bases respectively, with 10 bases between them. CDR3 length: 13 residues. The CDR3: CASSPRARETQYF. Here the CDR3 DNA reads TGTGCCAGCTCACCGAGGGCCAGGGAGACCCAGTACTTC.

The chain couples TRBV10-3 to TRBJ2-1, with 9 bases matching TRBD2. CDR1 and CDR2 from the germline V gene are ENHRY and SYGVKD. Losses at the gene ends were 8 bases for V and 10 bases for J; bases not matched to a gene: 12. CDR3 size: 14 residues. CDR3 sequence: CAIGEAGGPREQFF. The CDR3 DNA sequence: TGTGCCATCGGAGAGGCGGGAGGGCCCCGGGAGCAGTTCTTC.

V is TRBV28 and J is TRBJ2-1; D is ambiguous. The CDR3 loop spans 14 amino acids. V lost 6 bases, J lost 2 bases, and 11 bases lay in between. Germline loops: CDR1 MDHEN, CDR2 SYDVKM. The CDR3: CASSWGYAYNEQFF. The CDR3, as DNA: TGTGCCAGCAGCTGGGGATATGCCTACAATGAGCAGTTCTTC.

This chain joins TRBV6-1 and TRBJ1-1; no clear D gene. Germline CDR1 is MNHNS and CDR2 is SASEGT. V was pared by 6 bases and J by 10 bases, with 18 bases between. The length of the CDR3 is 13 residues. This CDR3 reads CASRLLWEGGAFF. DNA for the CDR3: TGTGCCAGCAGACTATTGTGGGAGGGAGGAGCTTTCTTT.

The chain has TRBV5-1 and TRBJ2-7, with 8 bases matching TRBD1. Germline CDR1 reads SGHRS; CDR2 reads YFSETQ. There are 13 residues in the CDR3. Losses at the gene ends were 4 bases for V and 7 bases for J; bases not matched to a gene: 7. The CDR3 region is CASSAGQGQEQYF. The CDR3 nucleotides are TGCGCCAGCAGCGCCGGACAGGGTCAAGAGCAGTACTTC.

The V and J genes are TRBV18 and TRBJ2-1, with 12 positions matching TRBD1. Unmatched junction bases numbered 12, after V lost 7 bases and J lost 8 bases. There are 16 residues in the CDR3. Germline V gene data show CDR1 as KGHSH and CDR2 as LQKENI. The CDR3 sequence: CASLNTRDRGRYEQFF. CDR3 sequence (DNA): TGTGCCAGCTTAAACACCCGGGACAGGGGGCGTTATGAGCAGTTCTTC. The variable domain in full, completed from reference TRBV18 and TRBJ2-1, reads NAGVMQNPRHLVRRRGQEARLRCSPMKGHSHVYWYRQLPEEGLKFMVYLQKENIIDESGMPKERFSAEFPKEGPSILRIQQVVRGDSAAYFCASLNTRDRGRYEQFFGPGTRLTVL.

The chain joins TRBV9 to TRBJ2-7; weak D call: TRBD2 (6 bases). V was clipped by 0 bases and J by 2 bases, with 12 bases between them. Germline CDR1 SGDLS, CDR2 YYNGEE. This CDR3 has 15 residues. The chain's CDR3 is CASSVAGSGTYEQYF. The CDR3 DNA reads TGTGCCAGCAGCGTAGCCGGGAGTGGGACCTACGAGCAGTACTTC. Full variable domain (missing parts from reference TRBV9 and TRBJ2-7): DSGVTQTPKHLITATGQRVTLRCSPRSGDLSVYWYQQSLDQGLQFLIQYYNGEERAKGNILERFSAQQFPDLHSELNLSSLELGDSALYFCASSVAGSGTYEQYFGPGTRLTVT.

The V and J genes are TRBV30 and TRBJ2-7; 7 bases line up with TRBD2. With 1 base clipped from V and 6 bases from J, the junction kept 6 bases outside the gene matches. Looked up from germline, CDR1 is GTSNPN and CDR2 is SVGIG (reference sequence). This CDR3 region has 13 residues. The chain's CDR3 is CAWSARGGSEQYF. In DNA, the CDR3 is TGTGCCTGGAGTGCACGGGGAGGGAGCGAGCAGTACTTC.

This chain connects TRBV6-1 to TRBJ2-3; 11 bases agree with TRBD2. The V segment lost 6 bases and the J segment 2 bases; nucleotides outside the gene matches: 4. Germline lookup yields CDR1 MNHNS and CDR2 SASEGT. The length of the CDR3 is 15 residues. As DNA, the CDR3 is TGTGCCAGCAGCCGACTAGCGGGGCACACAGATACGCAGTATTTT. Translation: CASSRLAGHTDTQYF.

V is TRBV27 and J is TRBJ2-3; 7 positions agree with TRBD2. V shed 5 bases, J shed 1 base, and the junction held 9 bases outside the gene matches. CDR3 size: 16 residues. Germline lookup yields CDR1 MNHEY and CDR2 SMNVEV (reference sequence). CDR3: CASSLLGGRRTDTQYF. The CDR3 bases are TGTGCCAGCAGTCTGTTGGGCGGGAGACGCACAGATACGCAGTATTTT.

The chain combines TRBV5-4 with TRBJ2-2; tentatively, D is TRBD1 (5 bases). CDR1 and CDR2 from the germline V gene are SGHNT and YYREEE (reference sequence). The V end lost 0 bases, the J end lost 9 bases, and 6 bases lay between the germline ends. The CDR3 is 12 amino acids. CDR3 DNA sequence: TGTGCCAGCAGCTTGGCAGGGCGGGAGCTGTTTTTT. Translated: CASSLAGRELFF.

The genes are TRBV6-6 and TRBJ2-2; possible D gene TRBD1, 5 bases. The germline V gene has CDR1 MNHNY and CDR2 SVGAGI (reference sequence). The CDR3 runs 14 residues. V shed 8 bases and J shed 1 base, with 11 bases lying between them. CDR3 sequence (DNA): TGTGCCAGCGGAGACGGACAGAACACCGGGGAGCTGTTTTTT. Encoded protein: CASGDGQNTGELFF.

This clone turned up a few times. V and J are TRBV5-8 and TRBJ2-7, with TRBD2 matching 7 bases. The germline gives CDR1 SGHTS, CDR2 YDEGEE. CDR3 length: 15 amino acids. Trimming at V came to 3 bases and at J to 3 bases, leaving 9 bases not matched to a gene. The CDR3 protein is CASSWGPVAGYEQYF. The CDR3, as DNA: TGTGCCAGCAGCTGGGGTCCCGTAGCGGGCTACGAGCAGTACTTC.